The 22 T cell receptor beta chains below all came from one sample that was sequenced in a study of T-cell reconstitution after alpha-beta-depleted transplantation in children. A library of TCRbeta sequences, prepared with unique molecular identifiers, was generated. MiXCR, run by TCRdb on the PCR reads, gives a single entry per CDR3 protein. The sample carries about 580,000 distinct CDR3 sequences, more than 20% recorded once. This specimen consisted of PBMCs, mostly from graft donor cells, obtained 360 days after TCRalphabeta/CD19-depleted stem cell transplant. The receptors originated from a boy in the first two years of life who had a stem cell transplant for acute myeloid leukemia, so the T cells may come from the graft donor.

This clonotype was seen a single time. J is TRBJ2-7 and V is TRBV12-3 or TRBV12-4; possibly TRBD2 for D (5 bases). V lost 5 bases to trimming and J lost 2 bases, with 10 bases between them. The CDR3 loop spans 13 amino acids. The CDR3, as DNA: TGTGCCAGCAGTGGAAGCGGCCCCTACGAGCAGTACTTC. This sequence encodes CASSGSGPYEQYF.

The chain is built from TRBV12-3 or TRBV12-4 and TRBJ2-6; 9 bases line up with TRBD1. With 5 bases clipped from V and 0 bases from J, the junction kept 5 bases outside the gene matches. The CDR3 is made up of 17 amino acids. The CDR3 DNA is TGTGCCAGCAGTAAGGGACAGGGAATCTCTGGGGCCAACGTCCTGACTTTC. This translates into CASSKGQGISGANVLTF.

Ten or more counts support this clonotype. The J gene is TRBJ2-7, the V gene TRBV28; 12 nucleotides match TRBD2. Germline assignment: CDR1 MDHEN and CDR2 SYDVKM. The trim removed 7 bases at V and 2 bases at J, leaving 6 bases unmatched. The CDR3 sequence is 15 residues long. The CDR3 region is CASKAWTSGAYEQYV. The CDR3 nucleotides are TGTGCCAGCAAGGCGTGGACTAGCGGGGCCTACGAGCAGTACGTC.

The chain recombines TRBV20-1 with TRBJ1-1; 8 nucleotides line up with TRBD1. Germline-derived CDR1 and CDR2 are DFQATT and SNEGSKA (reference sequence). Losses at the gene ends were 4 bases for V and 1 base for J; bases not matched to a gene: 2. The CDR3 has 13 amino acids. DNA for the CDR3: TGCAGTGCTAACAGGGGGTGGAACACTGAAGCTTTCTTT. This gives the protein CSANRGWNTEAFF.

The rearrangement uses TRBV19 and TRBJ2-2, with 8 bases matching TRBD1. From germline, CDR1 is LNHDA and CDR2 SQIVND (reference sequence). The CDR3 covers 14 residues. J gave up 3 bases and V 10 bases, and 7 bases lay outside the gene matches. The CDR3 coding sequence is TGTGCCACCGCGGACAGGGCGGACACCGGGGAGCTGTTTTTT. This codes for CATADRADTGELFF.

This clonotype was observed a few times. The rearrangement links TRBV12-3 or TRBV12-4 to TRBJ1-5, with D possibly TRBD1 on 6 matching bases. This CDR3 contains 14 residues. Trimming removed 7 bases at V and 5 bases at J, with 15 bases between. The CDR3: CASNFGTPYQPQHF. The DNA of the CDR3 is TGTGCCAGCAACTTCGGGACACCCTATCAGCCCCAGCATTTT.

This clonotype was counted a few times. The V gene is TRBV5-1, the J gene TRBJ1-1; TRBD1 matches 8 bases. V shed 1 base, J shed 7 bases, and the junction held 9 bases outside the gene matches. Germline-derived CDR1 and CDR2 are SGHRS and YFSETQ. This CDR3 contains 15 residues. DNA for the CDR3: TGCGCCAGCAGCTTGATCGACAGGGGCCAGGATGAAGCTTTCTTT. The encoded protein is CASSLIDRGQDEAFF.

CDR3 nucleotides: TGTGCCAGCACCACCGGTCTGACGGCAGATACGCAGTATTTT. It specifies CASTTGLTADTQYF. The chain links TRBV27 to TRBJ2-3; D is unresolved. CDR3 size: 14 residues. From germline, CDR1 is MNHEY and CDR2 SMNVEV (reference sequence). The V end lost 7 bases, the J end lost 4 bases, and 15 bases lay between the germline ends.

The chain recombines TRBV11-2 with TRBJ1-3, with D unclear. V gave up 5 bases and J gave up 2 bases, with 13 bases separating them. This CDR3 is 15 amino acids long. Germline CDR1 reads SGHAT; CDR2 reads FQNNGV. For the CDR3, the DNA is TGTGCCAGCAGCCCCCACCCGGAGACTGGAAACACCATATATTTT. Protein sequence: CASSPHPETGNTIYF.

The V and J genes are TRBV29-1 and TRBJ1-1; possibly TRBD1 for D (5 bases). The V end was cut by 4 bases, the J end by 6 bases, with 15 bases between. The CDR3 runs to 13 residues. Germline assignment: CDR1 SQVTM and CDR2 ANQGSEA. The CDR3 reads CSVVSWGRAEAFF. For the CDR3, the DNA is TGCAGCGTTGTCAGTTGGGGGAGGGCTGAAGCTTTCTTT.

This clonotype was counted many times. The chain joins TRBV20-1 to TRBJ1-5, with D perhaps matching TRBD1 (5 bases). V lost 0 bases and J 3 bases, leaving 12 bases between the germline ends. Germline CDR1 DFQATT, CDR2 SNEGSKA (reference sequence). The CDR3 runs 15 residues. The CDR3 reads CSARDRWGLNQPQHF. For the CDR3, the DNA is TGCAGTGCTAGAGATCGATGGGGACTCAATCAGCCCCAGCATTTT.

This clonotype occurred a few times. The junction departs from the called germline gene at one end, perhaps through a read error. The genes are TRBV6-6 and TRBJ1-4; D possibly corresponds to TRBD1 (6 bases). Germline CDR1 is MNHNY and CDR2 is SVGAGI (reference sequence). The CDR3 length is 12 residues. The CDR3 region has the DNA TGTGCCTGCAGCAGGGGTACTGAAAAACTGTTTTTT. Its translation: CACSRGTEKLFF.

The chain couples TRBV29-1 to TRBJ1-2, with a possible D match to TRBD1 (6 bases). The germline V gene encodes CDR1 SQVTM and CDR2 ANQGSEA. The germline V and J ends were trimmed by 8 bases and 0 bases, with 16 bases remaining between them. The CDR3 contains 14 residues. The CDR3 nucleotides are TGCAGCACTACAGGGAACCCCTCTAACTATGGCTACACCTTC. This sequence encodes CSTTGNPSNYGYTF.

This clonotype was seen at least ten times. This chain links TRBV20-1 with TRBJ2-3, with 9 bases matching TRBD2. The germline CDR1 and CDR2 sequences are DFQATT and SNEGSKA (reference sequence). The CDR3 loop spans 12 amino acids. The CDR3 DNA follows: TGCAGGACTAGCGGCCTCACAGATACGCAGTATTTT. This gives the protein CRTSGLTDTQYF.

This clonotype was detected ten times or more. The V and J genes are TRBV20-1 and TRBJ2-3; no definite D call. The CDR3 is 11 amino acids. Germline V gene lookup returns CDR1 DFQATT and CDR2 SNEGSKA (reference sequence). Deletions cut 3 bases from V and 5 bases from J, with 6 bases between. CDR3 DNA: TGCAGTGCTAGTCGCCAAGATACGCAGTATTTT. It yields the protein CSASRQDTQYF.

This clonotype was seen many times. The V call is TRBV29-1, the J call TRBJ2-3, with D hard to call. V lost 3 bases and J 4 bases, leaving 14 bases between the germline ends. This CDR3 has 14 residues. In germline, CDR1 is SQVTM, CDR2 ANQGSEA. The CDR3 protein is CSVDAGPAPDTQYF. DNA for the CDR3: TGCAGCGTTGATGCAGGCCCAGCTCCAGATACGCAGTATTTT.

V usage is TRBV5-6 and J usage is TRBJ1-4; D call uncertain. Trimming took off 0 bases at V and 7 bases at J, with 7 bases between the two ends. CDR1 and CDR2 from the germline V gene are SGHDT and YYEEEE. The CDR3 runs to 13 residues. The CDR3 here is CASSLVSSEKLFF. The CDR3 DNA is TGTGCCAGCAGCTTGGTCAGCAGTGAAAAACTGTTTTTT.

About this clonotype: The junction departs from germline at one end; a sequencing error may be responsible. V is TRBV12-3 or TRBV12-4 and J is TRBJ2-1; 8 positions agree with TRBD1. This CDR3 spans 12 amino acids. In DNA, the CDR3 is TGTGCCAGCAGCAAACCTCAGGGGGCGAAAGCCTTC. Its protein product is CASSKPQGAKAF.

For the CDR3, the DNA is TGCGCCAGCAGCTTGGTCGGGGATAGCAATCAGCCCCAGCATTTT. Its translation: CASSLVGDSNQPQHF. The V and J genes are TRBV5-1 and TRBJ1-5; unclear D gene. V gave up 0 bases and J gave up 0 bases, with 7 bases separating them. Germline V gives CDR1 SGHRS, CDR2 YFSETQ. The length of the CDR3 is 15 residues.

This clonotype has only one observation. This chain connects TRBV27 to TRBJ1-1; D gene unclear. CDR3 size: 14 residues. Germline lookup yields CDR1 MNHEY and CDR2 SMNVEV (reference sequence). V gave up 3 bases and J gave up 6 bases, with 14 bases separating them. The CDR3 reads CASSFWPKNAEAFF. The CDR3 region has the DNA TGTGCCAGCAGTTTTTGGCCGAAAAACGCTGAAGCTTTCTTT.

This clonotype was seen repeatedly, ten times or more. The rearrangement links TRBV6-5 to TRBJ2-7; D may be TRBD1 (5 bases). CDR3 length: 12 amino acids. Germline V gene data show CDR1 as MNHEY and CDR2 as SVGAGI. Between the trimmed V and J ends, which lost 6 bases and 3 bases, there was a span of 9 bases. CDR3 in DNA: TGTGCCAGCAGCCCTAGGGGCTACGAGCAGTACTTC. It encodes CASSPRGYEQYF.

The chain links TRBV12-3 or TRBV12-4 to TRBJ1-1; 9 nucleotides match TRBD1. The CDR3 contains 16 residues. V shed 2 bases and J 3 bases; nucleotides not matched to a gene: 7. CDR3 region: CASSLMVTGGDTEAFF. In DNA, the CDR3 is TGTGCCAGCAGTTTAATGGTGACAGGGGGGGACACTGAAGCTTTCTTT.